This T cell receptor (beta chain) was profiled in a study of blood T cell repertoires in COVID-19 (TCRdb year 2020). Context from the whole study: Samples from collaborators originated in the United States, Italy and Spain and spanned both the acute and convalescent phases of COVID-19. The material from the prospective study consisted of cDNA or gDNA derived from T cells, B-cell-depleted T cells, or PBMCs. Samples were obtained from the ongoing ImmuneRACE study (first 160 participants) and from 1,254 subjects provided by 6 global collaborators. A freely available public database, intended as a resource for researchers studying the immune response to SARS-CoV-2, is where the repertoires were released. Subjects who had been exposed to COVID-19, were actively infected with it, or had recovered from it provided the deeply sampled blood TCRbeta repertoires that made up the dataset. A de-identified subject ID, COVID-19 status, age in years and sex were almost always included in the sample metadata. Where available, HLA class I and class II types were taken from metadata supplied by the sample provider and were not determined by assay-based typing.

Whole blood was collected in K2EDTA tubes by collaborating institutions according to the institutions' own protocols. For TCRbeta analysis, collaborators shipped samples as frozen whole blood, isolated PBMCs, or DNA extracted from either of those sample types. Points the paper makes about the study in general: The amount of clinical and demographic metadata varied by source and participant and was provided uncurated.

V sheds 4 bases and J sheds 9 bases, leaving 15 bases between their ends. CDR1 is given as SGHTA and CDR2 as FQGNSA, both from the germline V gene. From the cysteine up to the phenylalanine, the CDR3 has a length of 13 residues. Here the CDR3 DNA is all that survives: 39 bases in frame from base 1. On this clone: The antigen it binds to is not known. Per-base qualities were not stored, and no clone one base away is much larger.

The immunoSEQ Assay, a bias-controlled multiplex PCR, was used to amplify TCRbeta CDR3 regions from genomic DNA. Regarding the original processing steps: The number of nucleated cells in each sample was estimated by amplification of reference gene primers within the assay. Sequence reads were collapsed and filtered to measure the absolute abundance of every unique TCRbeta CDR3 rearrangement. For each sample, productive Simpson clonality was calculated as the square root of Simpson's diversity index over productive rearrangements. This is the immuneACCESS table as TCRdb keeps it, with only in-frame sequences that have V and J called. A part of the clones is gone; compared with another copy, unresolved V genes explain less than half, and the rest is unexplained. V, J and clone size are taken as reported in that table, and D and trimming were inferred from the DNA itself. This sample has fewer than 120,000 clones in its table, and 87% of those were observed once. In total, the top ten clones hold 4.5% to 5% of the sample.

The sample taken for sequencing was peripheral blood. In this chain, TRBV7-2 is recombined with TRBJ1-1, with the D segment identity uncertain. This TCR came from a human donor in a cohort sampled during active COVID-19. The base sequence is TGTGCCAGCAGCTCCTCCACCCTAGAAAAAGCTTTCTTT. Its product reads: CASSSSTLEKAFF.